This T cell receptor (beta chain) was identified in a study of blood T cell repertoires in COVID-19 (dated by TCRdb to about 2020). As for the study more broadly: Samples from collaborators originated in the United States, Italy and Spain and spanned both the acute and convalescent phases of COVID-19. HLA class I and class II types, where available, came from metadata supplied by the sample provider rather than from assay-based typing. A freely available public database, intended as a resource for researchers studying the immune response to SARS-CoV-2, is where the repertoires were released. Deeply sampled blood TCRbeta repertoires from subjects exposed to, actively infected with, or recovered from COVID-19 were included in the dataset. The material from the prospective study consisted of cDNA or gDNA derived from T cells, B-cell-depleted T cells, or PBMCs. Sample metadata almost always included a de-identified subject ID, COVID-19 status, age in years and sex. Samples were obtained from the ongoing ImmuneRACE study (first 160 participants) and from 1,000 to 1,500 subjects provided by 6 global collaborators. Overall study outcomes, separate from this receptor: How much clinical and demographic metadata was included differed by source and by participant, and the metadata was provided uncurated.

The CDR3 runs 16 amino acids, cysteine and phenylalanine included. This entry keeps only the CDR3 DNA: 48 bases, framed from base 1. V is pruned by 5 bases and J by 6 bases, leaving 13 bases of the junction without a gene match. Looking up the germline V gene yields CDR1 SGHVS and CDR2 FNYEAQ. This clone showed up just a few times. Its antigen target is currently unknown. Per-base quality was not reported, and no clone a single base away is much larger than it. TCRbeta CDR3 regions were amplified from genomic DNA by means of the immunoSEQ Assay, a bias-controlled multiplex PCR. The original methods were these. Within the assay, amplification of reference gene primers was used to estimate how many nucleated cells each sample contained. Sequence reads were collapsed and filtered to measure the absolute abundance of every unique TCRbeta CDR3 rearrangement. For each sample, productive Simpson clonality was calculated as the square root of Simpson's diversity index across productive rearrangements. This is the immuneACCESS table as TCRdb keeps it, with only in-frame sequences that have V and J called. A part of the clones is gone; compared with another copy, unresolved V genes explain less than half, and the rest is unexplained. V, J and clone size were drawn from that table, and D and trimming were deduced from the DNA. In all, the sample holds about 84,000 clones, and 83% of those were seen once. The ten largest make up around 29% of the sample.

Each collaborating institution followed its own protocols to collect whole blood in K2EDTA tubes. Collaborator samples were shipped for TCRbeta analysis as frozen whole blood, isolated PBMCs, or DNA extracted from either sample type. This receptor was obtained from an elderly woman with acute or convalescent COVID-19. The V gene is TRBV7-6 and the J gene is TRBJ2-1; the central 7 bases match TRBD2. Sequencing used peripheral blood. The base sequence is TGTGCCAGCAGCGACCCTAGAGAGGGAGGGTCCAATGAGCAGTTCTTC. Translated, this gives CASSDPREGGSNEQFF.